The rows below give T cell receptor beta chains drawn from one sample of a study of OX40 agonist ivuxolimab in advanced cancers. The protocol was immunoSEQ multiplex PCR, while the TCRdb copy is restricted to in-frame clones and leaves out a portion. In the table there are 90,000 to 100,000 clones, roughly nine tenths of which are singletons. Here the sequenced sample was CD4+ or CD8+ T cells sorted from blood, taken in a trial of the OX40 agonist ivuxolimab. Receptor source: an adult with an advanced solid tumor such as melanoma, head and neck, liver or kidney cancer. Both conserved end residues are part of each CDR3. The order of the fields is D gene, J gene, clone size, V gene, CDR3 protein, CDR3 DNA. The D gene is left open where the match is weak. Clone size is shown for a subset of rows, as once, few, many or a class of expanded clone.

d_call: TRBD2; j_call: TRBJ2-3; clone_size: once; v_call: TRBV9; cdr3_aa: CASSVYSREETDTQYF; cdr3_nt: TGTGCCAGCAGCGTCTACAGCCGGGAGGAAACAGATACGCAGTATTTT
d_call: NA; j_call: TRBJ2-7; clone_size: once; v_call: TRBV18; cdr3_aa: CASSLDLGQSYEQYF; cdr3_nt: TGTGCCAGCTCACTTGATCTCGGACAGAGCTACGAGCAGTACTTC
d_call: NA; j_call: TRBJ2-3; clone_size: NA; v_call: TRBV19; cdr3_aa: CASTYTGRSEVADTQYF; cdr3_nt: TGTGCCAGTACCTATACCGGACGGTCGGAGGTGGCAGATACGCAGTATTTT
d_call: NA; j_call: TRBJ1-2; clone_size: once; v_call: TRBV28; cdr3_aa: CASSLFGAGYGYTF; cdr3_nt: TGTGCCAGCAGTTTATTTGGGGCGGGCTATGGCTACACCTTC
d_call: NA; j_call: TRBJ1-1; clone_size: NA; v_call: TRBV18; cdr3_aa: CASSPGAENTEAFF; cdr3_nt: TGTGCCAGCTCACCGGGGGCAGAGAACACTGAAGCTTTCTTT
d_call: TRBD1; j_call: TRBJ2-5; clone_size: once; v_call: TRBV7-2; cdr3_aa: CASSKDRGRETQYF; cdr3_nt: TGTGCCAGCAGCAAAGACAGGGGGCGGGAGACCCAGTACTTC
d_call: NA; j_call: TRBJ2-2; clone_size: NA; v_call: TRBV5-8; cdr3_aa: CASSLYTGELFF; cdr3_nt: TGTGCCAGCAGCCTCTACACCGGGGAGCTGTTTTTT
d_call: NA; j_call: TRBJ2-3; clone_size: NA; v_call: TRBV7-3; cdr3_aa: CASSLDRSTDTQYF; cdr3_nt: TGTGCCAGCAGCTTGGACAGAAGCACAGATACGCAGTATTTT
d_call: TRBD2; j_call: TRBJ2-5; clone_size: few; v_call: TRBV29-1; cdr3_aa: CSVEDGTSGGAVETQYF; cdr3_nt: TGCAGCGTTGAGGACGGGACTAGTGGGGGGGCCGTAGAGACCCAGTACTTC
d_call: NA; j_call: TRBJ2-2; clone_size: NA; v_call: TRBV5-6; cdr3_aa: CASSFVGGTGELFF; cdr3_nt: TGTGCCAGCAGCTTTGTGGGGGGCACCGGGGAGCTGTTTTTT
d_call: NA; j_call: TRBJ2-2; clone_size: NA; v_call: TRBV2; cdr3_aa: CASKVGLPTGELFF; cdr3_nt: TGTGCCAGCAAGGTGGGCTTACCCACCGGGGAGCTGTTTTTT
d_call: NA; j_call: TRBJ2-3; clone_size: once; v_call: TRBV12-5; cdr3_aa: CASGLAPSLGDTQYF; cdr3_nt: TGTGCTAGTGGTTTGGCCCCCTCACTTGGAGATACGCAGTATTTT
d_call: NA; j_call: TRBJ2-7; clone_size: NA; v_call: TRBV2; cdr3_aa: CASRGGPAYEQYF; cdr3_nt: TGTGCCAGCAGAGGGGGGCCTGCCTACGAGCAGTACTTC
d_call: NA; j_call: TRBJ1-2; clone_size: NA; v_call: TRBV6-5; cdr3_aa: CASSLQGGRGYTF; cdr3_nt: TGTGCCAGCAGCTTGCAGGGTGGACGTGGCTACACCTTC
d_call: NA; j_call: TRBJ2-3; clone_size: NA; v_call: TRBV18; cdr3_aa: CASSLQPGGSTDTQYF; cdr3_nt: TGTGCCAGCTCACTCCAGCCAGGTGGGAGCACAGATACGCAGTATTTT
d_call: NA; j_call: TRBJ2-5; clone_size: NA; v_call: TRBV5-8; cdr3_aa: CASSRYQETQYF; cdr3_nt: TGTGCCAGCAGCCGGTACCAAGAGACCCAGTACTTC
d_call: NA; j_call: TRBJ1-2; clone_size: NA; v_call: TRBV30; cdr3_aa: CACPTLLGGNYGYTF; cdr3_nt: TGTGCCTGCCCTACTCTTTTAGGGGGAAACTATGGCTACACCTTC
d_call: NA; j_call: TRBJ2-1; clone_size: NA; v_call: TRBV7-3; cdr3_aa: CASSLIASLPNEQFF; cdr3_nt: TGTGCCAGCAGCTTAATAGCCTCCCTCCCCAATGAGCAGTTCTTC
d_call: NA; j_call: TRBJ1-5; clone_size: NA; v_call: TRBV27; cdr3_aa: CASSTGYGDQPQHF; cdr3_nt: TGTGCCAGCAGTACAGGGTATGGCGATCAGCCCCAGCATTTT
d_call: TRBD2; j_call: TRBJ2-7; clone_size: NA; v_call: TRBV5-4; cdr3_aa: CASSAAGGRYEQYF; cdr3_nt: TGTGCCAGCAGCGCGGCGGGGGGGCGCTACGAGCAGTACTTC
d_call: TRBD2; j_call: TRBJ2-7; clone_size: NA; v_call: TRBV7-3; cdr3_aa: CASSPPGGYEQYF; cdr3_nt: TGTGCCAGCAGCCCACCGGGGGGCTACGAGCAGTACTTC
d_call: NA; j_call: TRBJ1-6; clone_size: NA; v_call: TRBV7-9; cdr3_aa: CASSPRPGSSPLHF; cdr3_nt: TGTGCCAGCAGCCCCCGCCCGGGCTCCTCACCCCTCCACTTT
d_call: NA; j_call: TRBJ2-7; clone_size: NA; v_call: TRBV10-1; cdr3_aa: CASSLRKYEQYF; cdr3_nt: TGCGCCAGCAGCCTTCGGAAATACGAGCAGTACTTC
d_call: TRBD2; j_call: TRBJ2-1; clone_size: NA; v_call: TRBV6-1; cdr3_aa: CASRGGAYNEQFF; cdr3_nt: TGTGCCAGTCGGGGGGGCGCTTACAATGAGCAGTTCTTC
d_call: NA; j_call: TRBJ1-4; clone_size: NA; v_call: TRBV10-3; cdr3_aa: CAISDNRAEYREKLFF; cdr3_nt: TGTGCCATCAGTGACAACAGGGCTGAGTATAGAGAAAAACTGTTTTTT
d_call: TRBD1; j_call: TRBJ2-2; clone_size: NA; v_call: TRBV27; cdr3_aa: CASSWGGQGLAGELFF; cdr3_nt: TGTGCCAGCAGTTGGGGGGGACAGGGGTTGGCCGGGGAGCTGTTTTTT
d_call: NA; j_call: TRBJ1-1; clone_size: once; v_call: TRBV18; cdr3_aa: CASSPPFLGASAYTEAFF; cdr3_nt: TGTGCCAGCTCACCACCTTTTTTAGGGGCCTCTGCCTACACTGAAGCTTTCTTT
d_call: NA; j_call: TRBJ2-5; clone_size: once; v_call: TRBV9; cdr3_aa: CASSGRGETQYF; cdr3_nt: TGTGCCAGCAGCGGTAGAGGGGAGACCCAGTACTTC
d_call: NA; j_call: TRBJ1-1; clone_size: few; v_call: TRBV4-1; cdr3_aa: CASSQDLGHNPEAFF; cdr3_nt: TGCGCCAGCAGCCAAGATCTCGGGCATAATCCTGAAGCTTTCTTT
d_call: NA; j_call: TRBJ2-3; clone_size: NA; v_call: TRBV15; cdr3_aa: CATSRSRGAYGQYF; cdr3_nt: TGTGCCACCAGCAGGTCGCGCGGGGCGTATGGGCAGTATTTT
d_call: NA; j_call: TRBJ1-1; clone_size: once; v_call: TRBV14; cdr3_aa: CASSQGRERGAEAFF; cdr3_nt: TGTGCCAGCAGCCAAGGGAGAGAGAGGGGGGCTGAAGCTTTCTTT
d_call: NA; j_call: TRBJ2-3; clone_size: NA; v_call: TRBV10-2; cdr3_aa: CASSPSRLTDTQYF; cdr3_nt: TGCGCCAGCAGCCCCAGCCGCCTGACAGATACGCAGTATTTT
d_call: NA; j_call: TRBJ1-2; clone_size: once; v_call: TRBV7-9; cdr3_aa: CASSRENYGYTF; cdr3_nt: TGTGCCAGCAGCCGCGAGAACTATGGCTACACCTTC
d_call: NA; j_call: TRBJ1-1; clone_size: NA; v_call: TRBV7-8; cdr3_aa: CASSLRRFLEAFF; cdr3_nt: TGTGCCAGCAGCCTCCGACGGTTCCTTGAAGCTTTCTTT
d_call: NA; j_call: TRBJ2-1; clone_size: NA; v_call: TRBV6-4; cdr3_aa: CASSPFLALQTDNEQFF; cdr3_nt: TGTGCCAGCAGTCCCTTCCTGGCCCTCCAGACTGACAATGAGCAGTTCTTC
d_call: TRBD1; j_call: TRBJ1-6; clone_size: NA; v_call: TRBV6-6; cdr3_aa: CASTPGQIRLDLHF; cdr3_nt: TGTGCCAGCACACCGGGACAGATAAGGTTAGACCTCCACTTT
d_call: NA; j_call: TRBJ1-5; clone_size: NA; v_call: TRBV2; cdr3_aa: CASSEAGQPQHF; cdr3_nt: TGTGCCAGCAGTGAAGCAGGGCAGCCCCAGCATTTT
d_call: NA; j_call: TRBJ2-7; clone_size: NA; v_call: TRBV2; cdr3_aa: CASSERAYYEQYF; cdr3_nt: TGTGCCAGCAGTGAAAGGGCCTACTACGAGCAGTACTTC
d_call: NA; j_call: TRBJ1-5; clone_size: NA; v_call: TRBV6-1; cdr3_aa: CAINPDSNQPQHF; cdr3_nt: TGTGCCATCAACCCGGACAGCAATCAGCCCCAGCATTTT
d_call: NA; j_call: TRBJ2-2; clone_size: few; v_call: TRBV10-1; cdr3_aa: CASSERGDGELFF; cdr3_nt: TGCGCCAGCAGTGAGAGAGGGGACGGGGAGCTGTTTTTT
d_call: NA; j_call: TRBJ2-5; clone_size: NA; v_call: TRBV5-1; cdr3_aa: CASTRTPQETQYF; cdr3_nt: TGCGCCAGCACCCGGACACCTCAAGAGACCCAGTACTTC
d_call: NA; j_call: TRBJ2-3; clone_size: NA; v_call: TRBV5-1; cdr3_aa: CASSPGPFSTDTQYF; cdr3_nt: TGCGCCAGCAGTCCCGGACCGTTCTCCACAGATACGCAGTATTTT
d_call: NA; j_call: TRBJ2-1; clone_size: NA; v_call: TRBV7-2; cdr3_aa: CASSLFRANEQFF; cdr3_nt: TGTGCCAGCAGCTTATTCCGCGCGAATGAGCAGTTCTTC
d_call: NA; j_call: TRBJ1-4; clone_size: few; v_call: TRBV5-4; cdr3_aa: CASSLNLANEKLFF; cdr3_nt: TGTGCCAGCAGCTTGAACTTGGCTAATGAAAAACTGTTTTTT
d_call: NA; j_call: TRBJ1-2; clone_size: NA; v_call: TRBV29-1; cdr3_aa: CSVPTGTISGYTF; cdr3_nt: TGCAGCGTTCCAACAGGGACTATAAGTGGCTACACCTTC
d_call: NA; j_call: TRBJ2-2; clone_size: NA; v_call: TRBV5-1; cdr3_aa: CASSLVGGPGELFF; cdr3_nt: TGCGCCAGCAGCTTGGTCGGGGGGCCCGGGGAGCTGTTTTTT
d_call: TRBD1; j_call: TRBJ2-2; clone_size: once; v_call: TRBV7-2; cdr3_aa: CASSGWGQGKTGELFF; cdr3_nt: TGTGCCAGCAGCGGCTGGGGACAGGGAAAAACCGGGGAGCTGTTTTTT